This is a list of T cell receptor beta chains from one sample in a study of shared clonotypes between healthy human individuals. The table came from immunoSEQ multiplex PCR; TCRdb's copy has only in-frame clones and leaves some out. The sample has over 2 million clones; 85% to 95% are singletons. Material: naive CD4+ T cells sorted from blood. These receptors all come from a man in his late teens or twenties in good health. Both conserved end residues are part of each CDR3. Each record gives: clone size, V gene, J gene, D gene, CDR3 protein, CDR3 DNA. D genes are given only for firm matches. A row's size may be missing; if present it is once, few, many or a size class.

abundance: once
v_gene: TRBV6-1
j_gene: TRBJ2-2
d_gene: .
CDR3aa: CASSVGRVGELFF
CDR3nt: TGTGCCAGCAGTGTAGGAAGGGTCGGGGAGCTGTTTTTT

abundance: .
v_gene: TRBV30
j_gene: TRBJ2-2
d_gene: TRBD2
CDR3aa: CAWSPSGTNTGELFF
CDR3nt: TGTGCCTGGAGTCCCAGCGGGACGAACACCGGGGAGCTGTTTTTT

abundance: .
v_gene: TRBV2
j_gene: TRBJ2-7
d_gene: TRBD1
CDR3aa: CASSLQGYPYEQYF
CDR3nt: TGTGCCAGCAGCCTACAGGGGTATCCCTACGAGCAGTACTTC

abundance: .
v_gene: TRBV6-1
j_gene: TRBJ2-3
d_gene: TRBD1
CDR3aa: CASSVGDRDTNTQYF
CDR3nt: TGTGCCAGCAGTGTGGGGGACAGGGACACAAATACGCAGTATTTT

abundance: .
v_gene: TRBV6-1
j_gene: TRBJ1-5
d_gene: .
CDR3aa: CASSGDQYQPQHF
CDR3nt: TGTGCCAGCAGTGGGGACCAATATCAGCCCCAGCATTTT

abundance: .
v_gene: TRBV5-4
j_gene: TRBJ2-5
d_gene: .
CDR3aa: CASSSRTETQYF
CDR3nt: TGTGCCAGCAGCAGTAGAACTGAGACCCAGTACTTC

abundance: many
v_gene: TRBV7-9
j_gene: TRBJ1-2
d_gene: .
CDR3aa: CASSVGTVAEGYTF
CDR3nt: TGTGCCAGCAGCGTAGGAACGGTGGCGGAGGGCTACACCTTC

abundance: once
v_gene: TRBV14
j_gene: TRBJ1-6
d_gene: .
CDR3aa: CASSQESVDGNSPLHF
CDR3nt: TGTGCCAGCAGCCAAGAATCGGTAGACGGTAATTCACCCCTCCACTTT

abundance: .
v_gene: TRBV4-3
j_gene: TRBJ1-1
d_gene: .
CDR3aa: CASSRGLDLNTEAFF
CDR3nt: TGCGCCAGCAGCCGAGGGTTGGATTTGAACACTGAAGCTTTCTTT

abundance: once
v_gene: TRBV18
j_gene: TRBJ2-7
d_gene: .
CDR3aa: CASSPSASEQYF
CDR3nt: TGTGCCAGCTCACCTTCTGCCTCCGAGCAGTACTTC

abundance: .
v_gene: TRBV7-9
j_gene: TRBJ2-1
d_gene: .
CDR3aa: CASSLGRASSYNEQFF
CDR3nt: TGTGCCAGCAGCTTGGGCAGGGCCAGCTCCTACAATGAGCAGTTCTTC

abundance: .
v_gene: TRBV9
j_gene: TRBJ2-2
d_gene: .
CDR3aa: CASSVGHANTGELFF
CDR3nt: TGTGCCAGCAGCGTTGGACATGCGAACACCGGGGAGCTGTTTTTT

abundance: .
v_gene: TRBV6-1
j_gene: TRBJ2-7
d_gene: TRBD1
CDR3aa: CASTPTGTGFYEQYF
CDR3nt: TGTGCCAGCACCCCTACCGGGACAGGTTTTTACGAGCAGTACTTC

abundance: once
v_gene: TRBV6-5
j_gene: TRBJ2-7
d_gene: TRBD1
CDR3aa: CASSSTKGAGEQYF
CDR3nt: TGTGCCAGCAGTAGTACCAAGGGGGCTGGCGAGCAGTACTTC

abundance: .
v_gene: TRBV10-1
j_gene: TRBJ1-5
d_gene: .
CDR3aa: CASRKQENRGNQPQHF
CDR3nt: TGCGCCAGCAGGAAACAGGAAAATAGGGGCAATCAGCCCCAGCATTTT

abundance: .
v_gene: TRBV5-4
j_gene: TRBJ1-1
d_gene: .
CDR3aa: CASSLVGREAFF
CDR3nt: TGTGCCAGCAGCTTGGTTGGCAGAGAAGCTTTCTTT

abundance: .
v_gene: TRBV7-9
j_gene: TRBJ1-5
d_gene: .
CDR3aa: CASSPGMRGSSGQPQHF
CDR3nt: TGTGCCAGCAGCCCGGGGATGAGGGGGTCATCCGGACAGCCCCAGCATTTT

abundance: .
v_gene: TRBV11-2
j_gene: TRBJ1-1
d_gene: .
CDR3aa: CASSLEAGRNTEAFF
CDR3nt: TGTGCCAGCAGCTTAGAAGCAGGTAGGAACACTGAAGCTTTCTTT

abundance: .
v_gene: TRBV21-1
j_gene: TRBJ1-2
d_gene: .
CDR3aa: CASSKDKARSPGGYGYTF
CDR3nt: TGTGCCAGCAGCAAAGATAAAGCCCGCTCACCAGGGGGCTATGGCTACACCTTC

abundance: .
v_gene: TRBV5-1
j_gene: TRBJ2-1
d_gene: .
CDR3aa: CASSLVLYQGPSYNEQFF
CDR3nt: TGCGCCAGCAGCTTGGTGTTGTATCAGGGGCCCTCCTACAATGAGCAGTTCTTC

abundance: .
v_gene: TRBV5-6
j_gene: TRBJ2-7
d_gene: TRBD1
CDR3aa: CASSLARRDRTYEQYF
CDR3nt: TGTGCCAGCAGCTTGGCCCGAAGGGACAGGACCTACGAGCAGTACTTC

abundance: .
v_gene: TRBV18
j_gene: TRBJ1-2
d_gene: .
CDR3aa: CASSPSPRDHGYTF
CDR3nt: TGTGCCAGCTCACCCTCCCCGAGGGACCATGGCTACACCTTC

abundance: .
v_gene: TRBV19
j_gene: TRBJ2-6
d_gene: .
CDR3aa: CASSIAWRTGANVLTF
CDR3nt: TGTGCCAGTAGTATAGCCTGGAGAACTGGGGCCAACGTCCTGACTTTC

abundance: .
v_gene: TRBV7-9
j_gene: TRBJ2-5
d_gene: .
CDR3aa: CASSLATGSQETQYF
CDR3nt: TGTGCCAGCAGCTTAGCAACAGGAAGCCAAGAGACCCAGTACTTC

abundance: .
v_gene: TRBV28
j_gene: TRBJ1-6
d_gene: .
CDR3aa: CASRGGTINSPLHF
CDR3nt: TGTGCCAGTCGGGGCGGGACAATTAATTCACCCCTCCACTTT

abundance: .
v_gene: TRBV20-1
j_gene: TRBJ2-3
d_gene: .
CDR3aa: CTAGDTQYF
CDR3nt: TGCACTGCTGGGGATACGCAGTATTTT

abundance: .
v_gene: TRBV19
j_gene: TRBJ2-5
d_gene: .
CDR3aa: CASSNRGYQETQYF
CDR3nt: TGTGCCAGTAGTAATCGAGGATACCAAGAGACCCAGTACTTC